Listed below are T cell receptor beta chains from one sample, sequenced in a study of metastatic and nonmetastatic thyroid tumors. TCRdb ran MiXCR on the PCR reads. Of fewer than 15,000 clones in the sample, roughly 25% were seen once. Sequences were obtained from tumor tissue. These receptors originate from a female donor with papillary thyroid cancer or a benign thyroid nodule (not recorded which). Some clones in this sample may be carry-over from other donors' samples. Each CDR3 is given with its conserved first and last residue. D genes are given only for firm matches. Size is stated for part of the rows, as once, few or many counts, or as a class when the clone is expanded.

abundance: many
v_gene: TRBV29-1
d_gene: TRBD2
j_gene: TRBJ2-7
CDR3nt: TGCAGCGTAGGACTAGCGGGAGGGCCGAAGGGCGAGCAGTACTTC
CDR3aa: CSVGLAGGPKGEQYF

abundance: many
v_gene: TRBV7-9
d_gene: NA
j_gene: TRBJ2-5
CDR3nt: TGTGCCAGCAGCTCAGGGCAGGGGACCCAGTACTTC
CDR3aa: CASSSGQGTQYF

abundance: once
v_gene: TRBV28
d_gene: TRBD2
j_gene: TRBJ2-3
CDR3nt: TGTGCCAGCAGCATAGCGGGGTTCGCAGATACGCAGTATTTT
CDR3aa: CASSIAGFADTQYF

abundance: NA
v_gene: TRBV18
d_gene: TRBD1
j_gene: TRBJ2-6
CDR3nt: TGTGCTAGCTCACCCGGGACAGGGCCACTCTCTGGGGCCAACGTCCTGACTTTC
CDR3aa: CASSPGTGPLSGANVLTF

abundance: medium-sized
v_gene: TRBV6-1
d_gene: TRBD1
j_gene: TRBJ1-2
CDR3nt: TGTGCCAGCAAATACAGGGGGCGCTTGGCCTTC
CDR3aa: CASKYRGRLAF

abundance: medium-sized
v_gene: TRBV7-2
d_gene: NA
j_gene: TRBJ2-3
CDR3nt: TGTGCCAGCAGTCATTTTTGGCAGACGCAGTATTTT
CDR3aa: CASSHFWQTQYF

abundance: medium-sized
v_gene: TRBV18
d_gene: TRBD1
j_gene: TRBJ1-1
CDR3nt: TGTGCCAGTGCCAGGGGGGAAACTGAAGCTTTCTTT
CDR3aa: CASARGETEAFF

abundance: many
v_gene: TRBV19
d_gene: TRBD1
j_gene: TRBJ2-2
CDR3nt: TGTGCCAGTAGTATGGAGACAGGGTTGAGAACCGGGGAGCTGTTTTTT
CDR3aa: CASSMETGLRTGELFF

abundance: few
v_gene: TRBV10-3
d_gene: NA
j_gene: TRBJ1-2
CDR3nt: TGTGCCATCAGTGACGAGGGTAACTATGGCTACACCTTC
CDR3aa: CAISDEGNYGYTF

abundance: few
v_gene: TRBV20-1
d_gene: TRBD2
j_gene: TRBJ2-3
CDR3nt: TGCAGTGCTCGGGGTGAAGTCGTAGCGGGAGGGGGCACAGATACGCAGTATTTT
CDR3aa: CSARGEVVAGGGTDTQYF

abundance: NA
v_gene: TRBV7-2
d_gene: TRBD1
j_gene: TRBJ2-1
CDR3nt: TGTGCCAGCAGCGGACAGGGATTTGAGCAGTTCTTC
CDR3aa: CASSGQGFEQFF

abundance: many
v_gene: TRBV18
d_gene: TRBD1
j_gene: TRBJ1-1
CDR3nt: TGTGCCAGCTCACCACCCTGGACAGGGCCGAACACTGAAGCTTTCTTT
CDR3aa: CASSPPWTGPNTEAFF

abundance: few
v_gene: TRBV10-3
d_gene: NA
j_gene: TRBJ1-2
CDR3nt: TGTGCCATCAGTGATCCAGGGTTTGGCTACACCTTC
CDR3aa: CAISDPGFGYTF

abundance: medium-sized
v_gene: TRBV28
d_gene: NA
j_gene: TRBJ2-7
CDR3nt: TGTGCCAGCAGTCACACCTACGAGCAGTACTTC
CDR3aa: CASSHTYEQYF

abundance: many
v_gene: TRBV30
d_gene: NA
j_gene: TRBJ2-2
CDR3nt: TGTGCCTGGAGTGTCCTGACGAACACCGGGGAGCTGTTTTTT
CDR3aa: CAWSVLTNTGELFF

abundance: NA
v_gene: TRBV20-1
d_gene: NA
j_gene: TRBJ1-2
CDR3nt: TGCAGTGCTAGAGATGATTTGACCATTCTCCCCTATGGCTACACCTTC
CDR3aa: CSARDDLTILPYGYTF

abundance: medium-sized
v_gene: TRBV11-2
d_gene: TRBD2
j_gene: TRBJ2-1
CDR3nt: TGTGCCAGCAGCTTACGGGGGGGACTCCGAGGCGATGAGCAGTTCTTC
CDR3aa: CASSLRGGLRGDEQFF

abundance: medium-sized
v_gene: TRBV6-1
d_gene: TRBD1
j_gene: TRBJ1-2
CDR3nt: TGTGCCAGCAGTGTAGGACAGGGGCCAGCGGTCTATGGCTACACCTTC
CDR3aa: CASSVGQGPAVYGYTF

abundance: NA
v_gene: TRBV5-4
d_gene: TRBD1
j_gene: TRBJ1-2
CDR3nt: TGTGCCAGCAGCTCGGGGACAGGGGGAGGCTATGGCTACACCTTC
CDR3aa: CASSSGTGGGYGYTF

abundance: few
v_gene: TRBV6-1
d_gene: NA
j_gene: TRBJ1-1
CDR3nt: TGTACCAGCCTATCAACGGAGAACACTGAGGCTTTCTTT
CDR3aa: CTSLSTENTEAFF

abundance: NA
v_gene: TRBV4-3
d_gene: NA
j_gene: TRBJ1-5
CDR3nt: TGCGCCAGCAGCCAGGACATGCCGGACAGCTATAGCAATCAGCCCCAGCATTTT
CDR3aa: CASSQDMPDSYSNQPQHF

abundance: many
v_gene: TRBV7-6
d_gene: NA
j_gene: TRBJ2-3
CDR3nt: TGTGCCAGCAGCCCAAAGGCAGGACCCAACACAGATACGCAGTATTTT
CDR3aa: CASSPKAGPNTDTQYF

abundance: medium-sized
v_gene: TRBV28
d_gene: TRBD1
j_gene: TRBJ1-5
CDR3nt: TGTGCCAGCAGCCGGACAGGGAAGGGGCCCCAGCATTTT
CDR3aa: CASSRTGKGPQHF

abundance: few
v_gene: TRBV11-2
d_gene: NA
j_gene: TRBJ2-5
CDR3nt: TGTGCCAGCAGCACCGTCGGGTGGGGAGAGACCCAGTACTTC
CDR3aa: CASSTVGWGETQYF

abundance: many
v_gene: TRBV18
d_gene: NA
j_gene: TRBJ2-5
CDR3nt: TGTGCCAGCTCACCCGGAGCGGAGACCCAGTACTTC
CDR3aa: CASSPGAETQYF

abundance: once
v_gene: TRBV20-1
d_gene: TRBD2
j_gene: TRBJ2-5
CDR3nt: TGCAGTGCTAGAGGGCTAGCGGGAGCCTCCCGGGAGACCCAGTACTTC
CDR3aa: CSARGLAGASRETQYF

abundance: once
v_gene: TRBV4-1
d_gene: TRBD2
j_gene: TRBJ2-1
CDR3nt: TGCGCCAGCAGCCTGGGACTAGCCTACAATGAGCAGTTCTTC
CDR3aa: CASSLGLAYNEQFF

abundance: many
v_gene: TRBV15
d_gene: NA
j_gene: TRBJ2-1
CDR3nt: TGTGCCACCAGCAAAGATCCCCAAACGTCCAATGAGCAGTTCTTC
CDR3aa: CATSKDPQTSNEQFF

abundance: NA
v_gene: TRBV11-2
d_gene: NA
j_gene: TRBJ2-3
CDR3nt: TGTGCCAGCAGCTTAGTGTCTGCAGGCCCAGATACGCAGTATTTT
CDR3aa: CASSLVSAGPDTQYF

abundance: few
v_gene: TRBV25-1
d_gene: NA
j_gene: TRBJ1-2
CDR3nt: TGTGCCAGCCAAAACCGTGATTCTTATGGCTACACCTTT
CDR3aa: CASQNRDSYGYTF

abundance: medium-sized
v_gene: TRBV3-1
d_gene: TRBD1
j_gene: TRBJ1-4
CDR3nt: TGTGCCAGCAGCCCACTCGGGACAGTTAATGAAAAACTGTTTTTT
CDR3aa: CASSPLGTVNEKLFF

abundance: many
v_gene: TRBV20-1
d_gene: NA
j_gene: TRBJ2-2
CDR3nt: TGCAGTGCTCCGAAACGCCCCGCCAGGAAGAACACCGGGGAGCTGTTTTTT
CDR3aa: CSAPKRPARKNTGELFF

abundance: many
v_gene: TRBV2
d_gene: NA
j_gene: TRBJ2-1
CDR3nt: TGTGCCAGCAGTCTACTAGCCGTCACCTACAATGAGCAGTTCTTC
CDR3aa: CASSLLAVTYNEQFF

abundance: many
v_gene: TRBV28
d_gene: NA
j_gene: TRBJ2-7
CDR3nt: TGTGCCAGCAGTTCCGGGTGGGAGCAGTACTTC
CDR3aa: CASSSGWEQYF

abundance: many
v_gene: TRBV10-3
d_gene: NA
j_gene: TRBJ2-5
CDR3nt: TGTGCCATCAGTGAGAACTATGGAGAGACCCAGTACTTC
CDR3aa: CAISENYGETQYF

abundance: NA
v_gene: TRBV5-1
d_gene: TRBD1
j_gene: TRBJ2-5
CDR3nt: TGCGCCAGCGGTTGGGACAGACAAGAGACCCAGTACTTC
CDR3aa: CASGWDRQETQYF

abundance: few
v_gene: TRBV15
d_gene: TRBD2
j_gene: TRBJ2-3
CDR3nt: TGTGTCACCAGCAGGGAGGGTAAGAGCACAGATACTCAGTATTTT
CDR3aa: CVTSREGKSTDTQYF

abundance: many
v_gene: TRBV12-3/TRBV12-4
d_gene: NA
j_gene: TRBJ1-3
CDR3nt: TGTGCCAGCACCCCCCGGGCGGGACGCTCTGGAAACACCATATATTTT
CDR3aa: CASTPRAGRSGNTIYF

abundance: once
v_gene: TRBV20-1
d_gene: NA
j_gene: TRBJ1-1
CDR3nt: TGCAGTGCTAGTTTGAGGGGTATGAACACTGAAGCTTTCTTT
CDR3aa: CSASLRGMNTEAFF

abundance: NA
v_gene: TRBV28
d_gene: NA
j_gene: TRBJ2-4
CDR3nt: TGTGCCAGCAGTCCCCCGGGTGGGAACATTCATTACTTC
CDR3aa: CASSPPGGNIHYF

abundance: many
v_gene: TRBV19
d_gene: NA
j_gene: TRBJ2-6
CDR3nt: TGTGCCAGTATTGCGCGCTCTGGGGCCAACGTCCTGACTTTC
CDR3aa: CASIARSGANVLTF

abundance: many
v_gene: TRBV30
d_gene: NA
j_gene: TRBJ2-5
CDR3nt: TGTGCCTGGAGTGTAGGCGGGAAGGAGACCCAGTACTTC
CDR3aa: CAWSVGGKETQYF

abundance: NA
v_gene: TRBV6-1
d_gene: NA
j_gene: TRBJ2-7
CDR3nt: TGTGCCAGCAGTAAAGGAGTACGTACCTACTATCAGTACTTC
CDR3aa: CASSKGVRTYYQYF

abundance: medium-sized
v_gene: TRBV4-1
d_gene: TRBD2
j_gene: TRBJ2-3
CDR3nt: TGCGCCAGCAGCCAAGATGCAGCGGGAGGGCCGACAGATACGCAGTATTTT
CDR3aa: CASSQDAAGGPTDTQYF

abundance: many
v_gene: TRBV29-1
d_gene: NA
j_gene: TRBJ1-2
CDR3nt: TGCAGCGTTGAAGCACTAGGGGTTGGGGGCTACACCTTC
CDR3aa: CSVEALGVGGYTF

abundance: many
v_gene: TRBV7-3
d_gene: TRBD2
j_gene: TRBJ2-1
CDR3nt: TGTGCCAGCAGCTCCGGGGGTAGCGGGATAAATGAGCAGTTCTTC
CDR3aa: CASSSGGSGINEQFF